The 29 T cell receptor beta chains presented below share a single source sample, sequenced in a study of human T cells and chemical hapten exposure. It was unfractionated whole blood from which total RNA was extracted. TCRdb redid the calling of the 5' RACE reads with MiXCR, one entry per CDR3 protein. The sample holds under 150,000 distinct CDR3 sequences, approximately 19% seen once. These receptors were taken from a human donor in good health.

The V gene is TRBV5-1, the J gene TRBJ1-1, with D perhaps matching TRBD1 (6 bases). This CDR3 is built from 13 residues. Trimming took 5 bases from V and 7 from J, leaving 15 bases between them. Germline CDR1 and CDR2: SGHRS and YFSETQ. CDR3 loop: CASRNTLGGEAFF. The DNA of the CDR3 is TGCGCCAGCAGAAATACCCTAGGGGGTGAAGCTTTCTTT.

This chain links TRBV6-5 with TRBJ1-1; no clear D. This CDR3 spans 13 amino acids. Trimming removed 6 bases from V and 5 bases from J, with 13 bases in between. Germline values: CDR1 MNHEY, CDR2 SVGAGI. The CDR3 nucleotides read TGTGCCAGCAGAGTCCGGCGAGGTACTGAAGCTTTCTTT. Translating it yields CASRVRRGTEAFF.

CDR3 coding DNA: TGCAGCACGACAGGGGGCCTTCAAGAGACCCAGTACTTC. Its protein product is CSTTGGLQETQYF. The chain couples TRBV29-1 to TRBJ2-5, with 10 bases aligning to TRBD1. V shed 8 bases, J shed 2 bases, and the junction held 5 bases outside the gene matches. The CDR3 has 13 amino acids. CDR1 and CDR2 (germline): SQVTM, ANQGSEA.

This clonotype has only a few counts. The chain joins TRBV7-8 to TRBJ2-7; the D is unclear. The CDR3 extends over 13 amino acids. Germline loops: CDR1 SGHVS, CDR2 FQNEAQ. With 6 bases removed from V and 3 bases from J, the gap between germline ends came to 12 bases. The CDR3 bases are TGTGCCAGCAGTCGGCAGAGAAGCTACGAGCAGTACTTC. It is translated as CASSRQRSYEQYF.

This clonotype showed up just a few times. V and J are TRBV7-9 and TRBJ2-7; no clear D. There are 11 residues in the CDR3. Trimming cost V 1 base and J 12 bases, with 10 bases left between them. Germline V gene data show CDR1 as SEHNR and CDR2 as FQNEAQ (reference sequence). CDR3 loop: CASSLGPYLYF. CDR3 in DNA: TGTGCCAGCAGCTTAGGACCATACCTGTACTTC.

V is TRBV6-6 and J is TRBJ2-4; 8 nucleotides align to TRBD1. CDR1 is MNHNY and CDR2 is SVGAGI in the germline V gene (reference sequence). The CDR3 is made up of 16 amino acids. Losses at the gene ends were 8 bases for V and 1 base for J; bases not matched to a gene: 10. DNA of the CDR3: TGTGCCAGCCATCCTCGGACAGGGTTGGCCAAAAACATTCAGTACTTC. It codes for CASHPRTGLAKNIQYF.

The rearrangement links TRBV4-1 to TRBJ2-5; D is perhaps TRBD2 (6 bases). Germline-derived CDR1 and CDR2 are MGHRA and YSYEKL. With 6 bases removed from V and 5 bases from J, the gap between germline ends came to 22 bases. This CDR3 spans 16 amino acids. This chain's CDR3 is CASRSRDWTDGETQYF. DNA for the CDR3: TGCGCCAGCAGGTCACGGGACTGGACGGACGGGGAGACCCAGTACTTC.

This clonotype was seen only a few times. The V call is TRBV6-4, the J call TRBJ1-5; D gene ambiguous. In germline, CDR1 is MRHNA, CDR2 SNTAGT. Trimming took off 4 bases at V and 11 bases at J, with 15 bases between the two ends. The CDR3 sequence is 13 residues long. CDR3 sequence reads: CASSAGEGKTQHF. The CDR3 DNA is TGTGCCAGCAGTGCTGGGGAGGGCAAGACCCAGCATTTT.

The V and J genes are TRBV2 and TRBJ2-4; D might be TRBD2 (6 bases). The germline V gene encodes CDR1 SNHLY and CDR2 FYNNEI. Trimming pared 5 bases from V and 1 base from J, leaving 12 bases between. The length of the CDR3 is 15 residues. The CDR3 spells CASSRLEGAKNIQYF. CDR3 coding DNA: TGTGCCAGCAGTCGATTGGAGGGGGCCAAAAACATTCAGTACTTC. Using reference TRBV2 and TRBJ2-4 for the parts outside the CDR3, the full variable domain is EPEVTQTPSHQVTQMGQEVILRCVPISNHLYFYWYRQILGQKVEFLVSFYNNEISEKSEIFDDQFSVERPDGSNFTLKIRSTKLEDSAMYFCASSRLEGAKNIQYFGAGTRLSVL.

This clonotype has just a few counts. In DNA form, the CDR3 reads TGTGCCAGCAGCTTAGGGCGGGCCTACAATGAGCAGTTCTTC. Translated: CASSLGRAYNEQFF. The V and J genes are TRBV11-3 and TRBJ2-1; possibly TRBD2 for D (5 bases). With 1 base removed from V and 2 bases from J, the gap between germline ends came to 6 bases. The CDR3 loop spans 14 amino acids. Germline CDR1 and CDR2: SGHNT and YENEEA.

This clonotype was detected a few times. This chain connects TRBV18 to TRBJ1-2; TRBD1 matches at 9 bases. The germline V gene has CDR1 KGHSH and CDR2 LQKENI. J lost 4 bases, V lost 0 bases, and 3 bases had no gene match. The CDR3 extends over 15 amino acids. The CDR3 nucleotides read TGTGCCAGCTCACCACCGGTACAGGGGGCCTATGGCTACACCTTC. It translates to CASSPPVQGAYGYTF.

The J gene is TRBJ2-2, the V gene TRBV29-1; D unclear. The V gene's germline CDR1 is SQVTM and CDR2 ANQGSEA. The V gene lost 4 bases and the J gene lost 6 bases, with 12 bases spanning the gap. The CDR3 consists of 13 residues. The CDR3 reads CSVGIPGAGELFF. The DNA for the CDR3 is TGCAGCGTTGGTATCCCCGGTGCCGGGGAGCTGTTTTTT.

This clonotype was counted many times. The chain combines TRBV20-1 with TRBJ1-2, with 8 bases matching TRBD1. CDR1 is DFQATT and CDR2 is SNEGSKA in the germline V gene (reference sequence). Trimming took 6 bases from V and 8 from J; bases not matched to a gene: 8. The CDR3 has 12 residues. CDR3 in DNA: TGCAGTGCGAAGGACAGGGATGGCGGCTACACCTTC. Its protein product is CSAKDRDGGYTF.

This clonotype showed up just a few times. The genes are TRBV12-3 or TRBV12-4 and TRBJ2-7, with D maybe TRBD2 (5 bases). V lost 6 bases and J 0 bases, leaving 15 bases between the germline ends. CDR3 length: 15 residues. This CDR3 reads CASSLRSSGSYEQYF. The DNA of the CDR3 is TGTGCCAGCAGCCTAAGAAGCAGCGGCTCCTACGAGCAGTACTTC.

This clonotype was found a few times. The CDR3 spells CATSDVTGPANTGELFF. In DNA form, the CDR3 reads TGTGCCACCAGTGATGTGACCGGGCCAGCTAACACCGGGGAGCTGTTTTTT. The chain has TRBV24-1 and TRBJ2-2; no clear D. CDR1 is KGHDR and CDR2 is SFDVKD in the germline V gene. V gave up 3 bases and J gave up 2 bases, with 15 bases separating them. The length of the CDR3 is 17 residues.

The chain uses TRBV4-2 and TRBJ2-3; 12 bases fit TRBD2. CDR3 length: 14 residues. Losses at the gene ends were 7 bases for V and 3 bases for J; bases not matched to a gene: 2. Germline lookup yields CDR1 LGHNA and CDR2 YNFKEQ. The CDR3 loop reads CASTLAGGTDTQYF. DNA of the CDR3: TGTGCCAGCACCCTAGCGGGAGGGACAGATACGCAGTATTTT.

The genes are TRBV18 and TRBJ2-7, with 7 bases aligning to TRBD2. This CDR3 spans 16 amino acids. With V trimmed by 1 base and J by 3 bases, 9 bases remained unmatched. Germline V gives CDR1 KGHSH, CDR2 LQKENI. The DNA for the CDR3 is TGTGCCAGCTCACCACTGGGAGCGGGAAACAACTACGAGCAGTACTTC. This translates into CASSPLGAGNNYEQYF.

The chain couples TRBV6-5 to TRBJ2-1, with D possibly matching TRBD2 (5 bases). The germline V and J ends were trimmed by 6 bases and 0 bases, with 18 bases remaining between them. Germline lookup yields CDR1 MNHEY and CDR2 SVGAGI. The CDR3 has 17 residues. Written as DNA, the CDR3 is TGTGCCAGCAGCCTAGCCCTAAAGTACGGCTCCTACAATGAGCAGTTCTTC. It yields the protein CASSLALKYGSYNEQFF.

This clonotype was counted only a few times. J is TRBJ2-1 and V is TRBV11-2; 9 bases match TRBD2. The CDR3 has 17 amino acids. The J segment lost 4 bases and the V segment lost 2 bases, leaving 9 bases of the junction unmatched. Per germline, CDR1 SGHAT and CDR2 FQNNGV. The CDR3 sequence is CASSLIRREGLYNEQFF. The CDR3, as DNA: TGTGCCAGCAGCTTAATCCGGCGGGAGGGCCTTTACAATGAGCAGTTCTTC.

This clonotype turned up a few times. The chain joins TRBV27 to TRBJ2-6; D remains unclear. Germline V gene data show CDR1 as MNHEY and CDR2 as SMNVEV (reference sequence). The CDR3 consists of 16 residues. Trimming left V 3 bases short and J 1 base short, with 10 bases between. The DNA for the CDR3 is TGTGCCAGCAGTTTGCGCGTTGGATCTGGGGCCAACGTCCTGACTTTC. Translation gives CASSLRVGSGANVLTF.

This clonotype has just a few counts. This sequence joins TRBV28 and TRBJ2-1, with D possibly called TRBD1 or TRBD2 (5 bases each). CDR3 length: 18 amino acids. The V end lost 3 bases, the J end lost 0 bases, and 18 bases lay between the germline ends. The V gene's germline CDR1 is MDHEN and CDR2 SYDVKM. The CDR3 reads CASSFIGTGLSSYNEQFF. The CDR3 DNA is TGTGCCAGCAGTTTTATCGGGACCGGTTTGAGCTCCTACAATGAGCAGTTCTTC.

The sample holds a few counts of this clonotype. This chain joins TRBV10-3 and TRBJ1-6, with D tentatively TRBD1 (5 bases). The CDR3 runs 13 residues. With 5 bases removed from V and 10 bases from J, the gap between germline ends came to 12 bases. The V gene's germline CDR1 is ENHRY and CDR2 SYGVKD. In DNA, the CDR3 is TGTGCCATCAGTTTAAAAGAGGGGTCACCCCTCCACTTT. Residues: CAISLKEGSPLHF.

This chain links TRBV28 with TRBJ1-5; D ambiguous. The CDR3 contains 15 residues. Trimming stripped 5 bases from V and 4 bases from J, with 15 bases between. CDR1 is MDHEN, CDR2 SYDVKM, per germline. CDR3 loop: CASSPPGGWNQPQHF. The CDR3 DNA reads TGTGCCAGCAGTCCCCCGGGAGGGTGGAATCAGCCCCAGCATTTT.

This clonotype was seen more than once but under ten times. The V and J genes are TRBV10-2 and TRBJ1-1; TRBD1 is a possible D gene (5 bases). Trimming pared 1 base from V and 1 base from J, leaving 7 bases between. This CDR3 region has 14 residues. CDR1 is WSHSY, CDR2 SAAADI, per germline. This CDR3 is CASSELGGNTEAFF. The CDR3 DNA is TGCGCCAGCAGTGAGTTGGGGGGGAACACTGAAGCTTTCTTT.

This clonotype was seen a few times. This chain uses TRBV6-1 with TRBJ1-3, with D unresolved. Germline CDR1 MNHNS, CDR2 SASEGT. The CDR3 is 11 residues long. V was shortened by 1 base and J by 6 bases, with 1 base between the two germline ends. DNA for the CDR3: TGTGCCAGCAGTGAAGTAAACACCATATATTTT. Amino acid sequence: CASSEVNTIYF.

This rearrangement joins TRBV12-3 or TRBV12-4 to TRBJ2-3; the match to TRBD2 covers 10 bases. V was pared by 2 bases and J by 2 bases, with 4 bases of the junction left unmatched. This CDR3 region has 16 residues. The CDR3 DNA is TGTGCCAGCAGTTTACTAGCGGGAGAACTCACAGATACGCAGTATTTT. Translating it yields CASSLLAGELTDTQYF.

The chain is built from TRBV2 and TRBJ2-1; tentatively, D is TRBD1 or TRBD2 (5 bases each). The CDR3 loop spans 15 amino acids. CDR1 is SNHLY and CDR2 is FYNNEI in the germline V gene. Trimming took 7 bases from V and 0 from J, leaving 13 bases between them. The CDR3 spells CASTLEGSSYNEQFF. The CDR3 coding sequence is TGTGCCAGCACACTAGAGGGGTCCTCCTACAATGAGCAGTTCTTC.

V gene TRBV20-1 combines with J gene TRBJ2-7; possibly TRBD2 for D (6 bases). The CDR3 contains 14 residues. The germline V gene encodes CDR1 DFQATT and CDR2 SNEGSKA (reference sequence). V was pared by 0 bases and J by 2 bases, with 11 bases between. In nucleotides, the CDR3 is TGCAGTGCTAGAGAGGGGACTCCTCCCTACGAGCAGTACTTC. It yields the protein CSAREGTPPYEQYF.

J is TRBJ2-7 and V is TRBV2, with D tentatively TRBD1 (5 bases). Germline CDR1 reads SNHLY; CDR2 reads FYNNEI. The ends were cut back, 8 bases at V and 4 bases at J, with 9 bases in the middle. The CDR3 is 11 residues long. The CDR3 here is CASQGIYEQYF. In nucleotides, the CDR3 is TGTGCCAGCCAGGGAATTTACGAGCAGTACTTC.